These 6 T cell receptor beta chains were all obtained from the same sample, sequenced in a study of graft-versus-host responses after intestinal transplantation. TCRdb keeps only in-frame clones here, not all; method: immunoSEQ multiplex PCR. The data hold 55,000 to 70,000 clones, with about 90% observed a single time. The sample here was PBMCs, taken roughly 120 days after intestinal transplantation. The source of these receptors is a human patient who received an intestinal transplant, so some T cells may come from the graft donor.

Only one count was recorded for this clone. This chain joins TRBV7-9 and TRBJ2-5, with D possibly called TRBD1 or TRBD2 (5 bases each). Germline loops: CDR1 SEHNR, CDR2 FQNEAQ (reference sequence). The CDR3 extends over 15 amino acids. V was trimmed by 2 bases and J by 2 bases, leaving 12 bases between them. CDR3 protein: CASSLSGTLQETQYF. As DNA, the CDR3 is TGTGCCAGCAGCTTATCCGGGACCCTGCAAGAGACCCAGTACTTC.

The chain joins TRBV4-1 to TRBJ1-1; D gene ambiguous. The germline CDR1 and CDR2 sequences are MGHRA and YSYEKL. Between the trimmed V and J ends, which lost 0 bases and 5 bases, there was a span of 16 bases. This CDR3 has 16 amino acids. CDR3 sequence: CASSQEPGATKTEAFF. Written as DNA, the CDR3 is TGCGCCAGCAGCCAAGAGCCGGGAGCCACGAAGACTGAAGCTTTCTTT.

In this sample, this clone turned up once. The chain is built from TRBV9 and TRBJ2-7; tentatively, D is TRBD2 (6 bases). CDR1 and CDR2 from the germline V gene are SGDLS and YYNGEE. The CDR3 has 14 amino acids. The germline V and J ends were trimmed by 0 bases and 3 bases, with 10 bases remaining between them. The CDR3 sequence is CASSVGGGLYEQYF. Here the CDR3 DNA reads TGTGCCAGCAGCGTAGGTGGAGGGCTCTACGAGCAGTACTTC.

This chain connects TRBV28 to TRBJ2-2; 13 bases fit TRBD2. This CDR3 comprises 15 residues. CDR1 and CDR2 from the germline V gene are MDHEN and SYDVKM. Germline trimming cut 6 bases from V and 3 bases from J; bases unmatched to any gene: 1. CDR3 sequence: CASSGLAGDTGELFF. DNA for the CDR3: TGTGCCAGCAGCGGACTAGCGGGAGACACCGGGGAGCTGTTTTTT.

The chain is built from TRBV6-5 and TRBJ1-1; 8 bases agree with TRBD1. V gave up 7 bases and J gave up 3 bases; unmatched junction bases: 7. Germline values: CDR1 MNHEY, CDR2 SVGAGI. This CDR3 is 14 amino acids long. The CDR3 protein is CASNQGARDTEAFF. In DNA form, the CDR3 reads TGTGCCAGCAACCAGGGGGCCAGGGACACTGAAGCTTTCTTT.

V usage is TRBV5-4 and J usage is TRBJ1-1, with 9 bases identical to TRBD1. The CDR3 contains 14 residues. Germline values: CDR1 SGHNT, CDR2 YYREEE (reference sequence). V lost 4 bases and J lost 3; bases outside the gene matches: 4. CDR3 loop: CASSEDRGYTEAFF. For the CDR3, the DNA is TGTGCCAGCAGCGAGGACAGGGGATACACTGAAGCTTTCTTT.